The source of this T cell receptor beta chain is a study of cytomegalovirus exposure and HLA in healthy donors. Overall study: Early released data had 80 million or so unique TCRs, all coming from HLA-typed donors. Overall study findings and caveats: Available immune exposure information was restricted to CMV serostatus only.

This clone appeared a few times. Its antigen is still unknown. Use of 60 Vbeta and 13 Jbeta primers characterized the PCR. Generated by immunoSEQ multiplex PCR, the TCRdb table keeps only in-frame clones and is missing some. In the table there are approximately 54,000 clones, approximately 77% of which are singletons. Germline CDR1 SGHRS, CDR2 YFSETQ. V lost 0 bases, J lost 6 bases, and 12 bases lay in between. CDR3 length equals 14 residues. The sample was PBMCs. This receptor was obtained from a woman aged 18-30 years in good health and CMV-seronegative. The chain carries TRBV5-1 and TRBJ1-2; D call uncertain. The CDR3 nucleotides read TGCGCCAGCAGCTTGGCCGACCCGCGGGATGGCTACACCTTC. This translates into CASSLADPRDGYTF.